This T cell receptor (beta chain) was sequenced in a study of blood T cells in healthy people across ages. Study outcomes and limitations: Lack of knowledge of donor CMV status possibly confounded expanded clonotype changes.

The CDR3 is 15 residues long. The V and J ends lost 4 bases and 0 bases, in that order; junction bases with no gene match: 8. The V gene's germline CDR1 is SQVTM and CDR2 ANQGSEA. This clonotype turned up a few times. Its antigen is still unknown. The use of a sample-barcoded 5' primer and a J-beta primer mix characterized a second PCR of roughly 7 to 12 cycles. TCRdb ran MiXCR on the 5' RACE reads and lists one entry per CDR3 protein. The profile shows 750,000 or so distinct CDR3 sequences, around a quarter of them singletons. The sample was also linked to a second study, of T cells of mothers and their children. That work adds: Reads recorded for TCR beta CDR3 numbered over 9.5 million per mother and about 3 million per child. For unrelated pairs as for related ones, thymic selection shapes TCR recombination output similarly. At a sensitivity of about 98 clones per million clonotypes, no persistent microchimeric T cell clones appeared.

This sequence was found in a boy aged 5-17 years in good health. Source material: blood. V gene TRBV29-1 combines with J gene TRBJ1-1, with TRBD1 matching over 7 bases. The CDR3 bases are TGCAGCGTTGTCCGAACAGGGGTAATGAACACTGAAGCTTTCTTT. As protein: CSVVRTGVMNTEAFF.